The clone carrying this T cell receptor (beta chain) was picked up a small number of times. Its antigen is unknown. This sample stems from a study of T-cell memory formation after mild COVID-19. General study results and limits: Among contracting clones, CD4+ were mainly CM/EM and CD8+ enriched in EMRA. The appearance of some responding clones in pre-infection memory suggested that cross-reactive memory joined.

TCRdb called the 5' RACE reads again in MiXCR, with one record for every CDR3 protein. The sample shows about 500,000 distinct CDR3 sequences, approximately 20% of them seen only once. Germline V gene data show CDR1 as SEHNR and CDR2 as FQNEAQ (reference sequence). The CDR3 has 12 amino acids. The V end lost 5 bases, the J end lost 11 bases, and 12 bases lay between the germline ends. This clonotype originated in an adult woman who had mild COVID-19 (a few samples of this study predate the infection). Cell type and time point are not known. Sample: PBMCs or a T cell subset sorted from them (not recorded which). J is TRBJ1-4 and V is TRBV7-9, with D tentatively TRBD1 (6 bases). The CDR3 DNA reads TGTGCCAGCAGCCCAGGGCAGGGGAAACTGTTTTTT. This gives the protein CASSPGQGKLFF.